Listed below are T cell receptor beta chains from one sample, sequenced in a study of Graves' ophthalmopathy and Graves' hyperthyroidism. TCRdb passed the multiplex PCR reads through MiXCR, listing each CDR3 protein once. This sample has 660,000 or so distinct CDR3 sequences, with more than 40% found just once. The sample taken for sequencing was peripheral blood. The source is an adult man with Graves' ophthalmopathy. CDR3s include the opening cysteine and the closing phenylalanine or tryptophan. Each record gives: CDR3 protein, CDR3 DNA, J gene, CDR3 length, clone size, D gene, V gene. The D gene is left open where the match is weak. Clone size is shown for a subset of rows, as once, few, many or a class of expanded clone.

CSAVAGFETQYF TGCAGTGCCGTAGCGGGCTTTGAGACCCAGTACTTC TRBJ2-5 12 NA TRBD2 TRBV20-1
CASAWQGATEAFF TGTGCTAGTGCCTGGCAGGGGGCCACTGAAGCTTTCTTT TRBJ1-1 13 few TRBD1 TRBV12-5
CASSLGMTLNTEAFF TGTGCCAGCAGCTTAGGAATGACACTGAACACTGAAGCTTTCTTT TRBJ1-1 15 NA NA TRBV7-4
CAISESMAAEMNTEAFF TGTGCCATCAGTGAGTCCATGGCCGCGGAGATGAACACTGAAGCTTTCTTT TRBJ1-1 17 NA NA TRBV10-3
CASSPIGGGGFRETQYF TGTGCCAGCAGTCCGATCGGGGGAGGCGGCTTCCGGGAGACCCAGTACTTC TRBJ2-5 17 few NA TRBV2
CSVEDGGTGAGYTF TGCAGCGTTGAAGATGGCGGGACAGGGGCTGGCTACACCTTC TRBJ1-2 14 NA TRBD1 TRBV29-1
CASSTNYEQYF TGTGCCAGCAGTACTAACTACGAGCAGTACTTC TRBJ2-7 11 many NA TRBV2
CASSLINNYGYTF TGTGCCAGCAGCTTGATCAACAACTATGGCTACACCTTC TRBJ1-2 13 many NA TRBV11-2
CASSWAVGNSPLHF TGTGCCAGCAGTTGGGCCGTCGGAAATTCACCCCTCCACTTT TRBJ1-6 14 NA NA TRBV25-1
CASRPSGGSDTGELFF TGTGCCAGCAGACCTAGCGGGGGATCGGACACCGGGGAGCTGTTTTTT TRBJ2-2 16 few TRBD2 TRBV7-9
CASSATTSGGLQETQYF TGTGCCAGCAGTGCTACGACTAGCGGGGGGTTACAAGAGACCCAGTACTTC TRBJ2-5 17 NA TRBD2 TRBV25-1
CASSLGPGGAGQPQHF TGTGCCAGCAGTTTGGGACCAGGGGGCGCCGGACAGCCCCAGCATTTT TRBJ1-5 16 many TRBD1 TRBV12-3/TRBV12-4
CSARAWGRETQYF TGCAGTGCTAGAGCGTGGGGGCGAGAGACCCAGTACTTC TRBJ2-5 13 many NA TRBV20-1